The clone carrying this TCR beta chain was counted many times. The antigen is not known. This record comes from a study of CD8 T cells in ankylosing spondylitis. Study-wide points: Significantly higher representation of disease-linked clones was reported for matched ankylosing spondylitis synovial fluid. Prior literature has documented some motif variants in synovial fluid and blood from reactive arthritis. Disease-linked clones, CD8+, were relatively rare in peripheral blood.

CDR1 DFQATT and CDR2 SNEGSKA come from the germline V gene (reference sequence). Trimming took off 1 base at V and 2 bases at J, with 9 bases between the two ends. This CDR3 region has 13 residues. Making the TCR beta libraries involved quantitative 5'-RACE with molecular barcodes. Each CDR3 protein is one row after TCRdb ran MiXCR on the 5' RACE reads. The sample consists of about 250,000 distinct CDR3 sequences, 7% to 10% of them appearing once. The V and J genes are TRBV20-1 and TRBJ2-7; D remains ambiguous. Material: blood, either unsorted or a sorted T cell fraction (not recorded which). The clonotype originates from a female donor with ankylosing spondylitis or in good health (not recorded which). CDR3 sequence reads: CSARGRGTYEQYF. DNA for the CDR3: TGCAGTGCTAGAGGGCGTGGGACCTACGAGCAGTACTTC.